The rows below give T cell receptor beta chains drawn from one sample of a study of T cells in localized non-small cell lung cancer. Sequencing used immunoSEQ multiplex PCR; TCRdb keeps in-frame clones, though not all of them. The table lists 1,000 to 1,500 clones, 30% to 45% of them singletons, with 13% in the top ten. The sequences come from lung tumor tissue, collected before any cancer treatment. Receptors originate from a woman between 18 and 55 years old with stage I lung adenocarcinoma. The CDR3 runs from the conserved cysteine through the conserved F or W. The D gene is left open where the match is weak. Rows may omit the clone size; those that give it use once, few, many or a size class.

j_gene: TRBJ2-1
v_gene: TRBV6-8
abundance: NA
d_gene: TRBD1
CDR3nt: TGTGCCAGCAGGTCCGGGACAGGAGGGTATGAGCAGTTCTTC
CDR3aa: CASRSGTGGYEQFF

j_gene: TRBJ1-2
v_gene: TRBV9
abundance: few
d_gene: NA
CDR3nt: TGTGCCAGCAGCGTAGTAGGGTATGGCTACACCTTC
CDR3aa: CASSVVGYGYTF

j_gene: TRBJ1-1
v_gene: TRBV30
abundance: few
d_gene: NA
CDR3nt: TGTGCCTGGAGTGTACGGTGGACCCCAGTCGCTTTCTTT
CDR3aa: CAWSVRWTPVAFF

j_gene: TRBJ2-1
v_gene: TRBV11-3
abundance: NA
d_gene: TRBD2
CDR3nt: TGTGCCAGCAGCTTTCTAGCGGGAGATAGATATGAGCAGTTCTTC
CDR3aa: CASSFLAGDRYEQFF

j_gene: TRBJ2-7
v_gene: TRBV30
abundance: NA
d_gene: NA
CDR3nt: TGTGCCTGGATCGGAGGGCGCGAGCAGTACTTC
CDR3aa: CAWIGGREQYF

j_gene: TRBJ2-1
v_gene: TRBV6-8
abundance: few
d_gene: NA
CDR3nt: TGTGCCAGCAGCCGAACCGGGACCCTCTACAATGAGCAGTTCTTC
CDR3aa: CASSRTGTLYNEQFF

j_gene: TRBJ1-3
v_gene: TRBV6-8
abundance: few
d_gene: TRBD1
CDR3nt: TGTGCCAGCAGTTGTTACCGGGACAGGGGATTATGTGGAAACACCATATATTTT
CDR3aa: CASSCYRDRGLCGNTIYF

j_gene: TRBJ1-5
v_gene: TRBV30
abundance: NA
d_gene: NA
CDR3nt: TGTGCCTGGAGCGTAGTGGGGAATCAGCCCCAGCATTTT
CDR3aa: CAWSVVGNQPQHF

j_gene: TRBJ1-2
v_gene: TRBV19
abundance: few
d_gene: NA
CDR3nt: TGTGCCAGTAGCTACGGCAGGGCGGGCGGCTACACCTTC
CDR3aa: CASSYGRAGGYTF

j_gene: TRBJ1-5
v_gene: TRBV1
abundance: medium-sized
d_gene: NA
CDR3nt: TGCGCCAGCAGCCAAGAAAACGGGATCAATCAGCCCCAGCATTTT
CDR3aa: CASSQENGINQPQHF

j_gene: TRBJ2-7
v_gene: TRBV6-8
abundance: NA
d_gene: NA
CDR3nt: TGTGCCAGCATTGTAGACAGCGGATACGAGCAGTACTTC
CDR3aa: CASIVDSGYEQYF